The 10 T cell receptor beta chains in this list originate from one sample, sequenced in a study of T cells in Graves' hyperthyroidism and ophthalmopathy. It was RNA transcripts that yielded the amplified TCR beta CDR3 regions. Initially, a first-round RT-PCR of the TCR CDR3 employed the HTBI primer set. One entry per CDR3 protein, called by TCRdb with MiXCR from the multiplex PCR reads. Among 800,000 or so distinct CDR3 sequences listed, around 39% were seen once. Material: blood. The receptor source for this set is a man between 18 and 29 years old with Graves' hyperthyroidism.

This clonotype was observed many times. The chain combines TRBV29-1 with TRBJ1-2; 8 nucleotides align to TRBD1. CDR1 SQVTM and CDR2 ANQGSEA come from the germline V gene. Trimming at V came to 6 bases and at J to 4 bases, leaving 4 bases not matched to a gene. The CDR3 runs 12 residues. The CDR3 loop is CSVGTGSYGYTF. The CDR3 region has the DNA TGCAGCGTCGGGACAGGAAGCTATGGCTACACCTTC. The full variable domain, completed using reference TRBV29-1 and TRBJ1-2, is SAVISQKPSRDICQRGTSLTIQCQVDSQVTMMFWYRQQPGQSLTLIATANQGSEATYESGFVIDKFPISRPNLTFSTLTVSNMSPEDSSIYLCSVGTGSYGYTFGSGTRLTVV.

Turning to this clonotype: Since the CDR3 does not end with the conserved phenylalanine or tryptophan, this likely comes from a read error. This chain uses TRBV11-2 with TRBJ1-1; D ambiguous. Trimming shortened V by 5 bases and J by 2 bases, and 9 bases separated the two germline ends. The CDR3 has 13 amino acids. Germline values: CDR1 SGHAT, CDR2 FQNNGV. CDR3 region: CASSPPENTEAFL. For the CDR3, the DNA is TGTGCCAGCAGCCCCCCGGAAAACACTGAAGCTTTCCTT.

The CDR3, as DNA: TGTGCCAGCAGCGTAGACAGGTTCACCCACAGAGAGAGCTACACCTTC. As protein: CASSVDRFTHRESYTF. V gene TRBV9 combines with J gene TRBJ1-2; TRBD1 might be the D (5 bases). The V end lost 0 bases, the J end lost 9 bases, and 21 bases lay between the germline ends. The CDR3 is made up of 16 amino acids. Per the germline V gene, CDR1 is SGDLS and CDR2 is YYNGEE.

This clonotype was counted between two and nine times. This chain uses TRBV6-6 with TRBJ2-7; tentatively, D is TRBD2 (7 bases). The CDR3 loop spans 15 amino acids. The V end lost 6 bases, the J end lost 5 bases, and 20 bases lay between the germline ends. CDR1 MNHNY and CDR2 SVGAGI come from the germline V gene (reference sequence). The CDR3 DNA is TGTGCCAGCAGCCTTTCTGCGGGAGCAGGGGACGAGCAGTACTTC. Its translation is CASSLSAGAGDEQYF.

This clonotype was detected ten times or more. This chain links TRBV7-6 with TRBJ2-7, with 8 positions matching TRBD1. Germline lookup yields CDR1 SGHVS and CDR2 FNYEAQ. This CDR3 has 12 residues. The junction had 2 bases not matched to a gene; V was cut back by 5 bases and J by 5 bases. CDR3 residues: CASSGQGNEQYF. The CDR3 DNA sequence: TGTGCCAGCAGCGGACAGGGAAACGAGCAGTACTTC.

This clonotype was seen ten or more times. V is TRBV2 and J is TRBJ2-6, with TRBD1 identical over 7 bases. The junction had 13 bases not matched to a gene; V was cut back by 4 bases and J by 4 bases. CDR1 and CDR2 from the germline V gene are SNHLY and FYNNEI. The CDR3 loop spans 18 amino acids. The CDR3 loop is CASSGQGIAFVGANVLTF. For the CDR3, the DNA is TGTGCCAGCAGTGGACAGGGAATTGCCTTTGTCGGGGCCAACGTCCTGACTTTC.

The rearrangement joins TRBV4-1 to TRBJ1-2; D is perhaps TRBD1 (6 bases). CDR1 and CDR2 from the germline V gene are MGHRA and YSYEKL. The CDR3 is 17 amino acids. The V end lost 4 bases, the J end lost 1 base, and 19 bases lay between the germline ends. CDR3 bases: TGCGCCAGCAGCCCGCGGGGGCTTACCACCCTTAACTATGGCTACACCTTC. Its translation: CASSPRGLTTLNYGYTF.

The sample holds a few counts of this clonotype. One end of the junction varies from germline; a read error may be responsible. V is TRBV10-3 and J is TRBJ1-2, with 9 bases fitting TRBD1. This CDR3 contains 13 residues. The germline V gene encodes CDR1 ENHRY and CDR2 SYGVKD. DNA of the CDR3: TGTGCCAGCAGTTCCTACAGGGGGCAAGGCTACACCTTC. Amino acids: CASSSYRGQGYTF.

The CDR3 loop reads CAIGDSPSRGGGNQPQHF. The DNA of the CDR3 is TGCGCCATTGGGGACAGTCCTTCCAGAGGGGGTGGCAATCAGCCCCAGCATTTT. The rearrangement joins TRBV10-1 to TRBJ1-5; 7 nucleotides align to TRBD1. V shed 10 bases and J 2 bases; nucleotides not matched to a gene: 20. This CDR3 is built from 18 residues. CDR1 is WNHNN, CDR2 SYGVQD, per germline (reference sequence).

This clonotype occurred many times. The chain couples TRBV2 to TRBJ1-3; maybe TRBD1 (5 bases). V dropped 6 bases and J dropped 0 bases, with 12 bases sitting between them. The CDR3 contains 15 residues. Looked up from germline, CDR1 is SNHLY and CDR2 is FYNNEI. The CDR3 protein is CASSPPTASGNTIYF. The CDR3 coding sequence is TGTGCCAGCAGCCCCCCGACAGCCTCTGGAAACACCATATATTTT.